This T cell receptor (beta chain) derives from a study of control samples from healthy donors and cancer patients. Assay: immunoSEQ multiplex PCR; the TCRdb copy retains only in-frame clones and omits some. The sample lists 90,000 to 100,000 clones, 88% occurring once. The V segment lost 4 bases and the J segment 2 bases; nucleotides outside the gene matches: 4. The CDR3 contains 15 residues. Germline V gene data show CDR1 as SGHRS and CDR2 as YFSETQ. The chain combines TRBV5-1 with TRBJ2-7; 12 nucleotides match TRBD2. The source of this sequence is a woman aged 70-85 years in good health. Sequencing input: blood. In DNA, the CDR3 is TGCGCCAGCAGCCAGGGGACTAGCGGGCCCTACGAGCAGTACTTC. This sequence encodes CASSQGTSGPYEQYF.